This passage covers 10 T cell receptor beta chains from one sample sequenced in a study of monozygotic twins with inflammatory bowel disease. TCRdb reprocessed the 5' RACE reads; each CDR3 protein has one entry and no DNA is given. This table lists around 140,000 distinct CDR3 sequences. Sequences were obtained from blood. These receptors all stem from a human donor with ulcerative colitis or Crohn's disease, or a healthy co-twin of an affected twin (not recorded which).

V gene TRBV20-1 combines with J gene TRBJ2-5. In germline, CDR1 is DFQATT, CDR2 SNEGSKA (reference sequence). This CDR3 region has 13 residues. CDR3 sequence: CSARALGVETQYF.

The chain carries TRBV7-7 and TRBJ2-2. The CDR3 loop spans 16 amino acids. CDR1 and CDR2 from the germline V gene are SSHAT and FNYEAQ (reference sequence). The CDR3 sequence: CASSLTRAKNTGELFF.

This chain links TRBV7-9 with TRBJ1-6. This CDR3 comprises 14 residues. Germline CDR1 is SEHNR and CDR2 is FQNEAQ (reference sequence). This CDR3 reads CASSLAAYNSPLHF.

The V gene is TRBV5-1, the J gene TRBJ2-7; the D call of TRBD1 rests on TCRdb alone, since no DNA is present to check it. The CDR3 consists of 15 residues. Per the germline V gene, CDR1 is SGHRS and CDR2 is YFSETQ. The CDR3 region is CASSFGGIISYEQYF. Complete variable domain (other parts from reference TRBV5-1 and TRBJ2-7): KAGVTQTPRYLIKTRGQQVTLSCSPISGHRSVSWYQQTPGQGLQFLFEYFSETQRNKGNFPGRFSGRQFSNSRSEMNVSTLELGDSALYLCASSFGGIISYEQYFGPGTRLTVT.

The chain is built from TRBV7-9 and TRBJ2-7. CDR3 size: 12 residues. The germline gives CDR1 SEHNR, CDR2 FQNEAQ (reference sequence). The CDR3 reads CASSYRSYEQYF.

The V gene is TRBV24-1, the J gene TRBJ2-1; the TCRdb D gene call, TRBD1, has no DNA to confirm it. The V gene's germline CDR1 is KGHDR and CDR2 SFDVKD. This CDR3 has 16 amino acids. The CDR3 loop is CATSDLSDRGGNEQFF.

V gene TRBV5-1 combines with J gene TRBJ1-4; with no DNA, the TCRdb D assignment of TRBD1 cannot be verified. Germline CDR1 and CDR2: SGHRS and YFSETQ. The CDR3 extends over 16 amino acids. CDR3 sequence reads: CASSLLGTGENEKLFF. The full variable domain, in which reference TRBV5-1 and TRBJ1-4 provide the parts outside the CDR3, is KAGVTQTPRYLIKTRGQQVTLSCSPISGHRSVSWYQQTPGQGLQFLFEYFSETQRNKGNFPGRFSGRQFSNSRSEMNVSTLELGDSALYLCASSLLGTGENEKLFFGSGTQLSVL.

The chain carries TRBV2 and TRBJ2-7. This CDR3 region has 12 residues. From germline, CDR1 is SNHLY and CDR2 FYNNEI. CDR3 in amino acids: CASSPDHYEQYF.

The chain has TRBV28 and TRBJ2-1; the TRBD2 assignment by TCRdb is unverifiable without DNA. Germline V lookup: CDR1 MDHEN, CDR2 SYDVKM. The CDR3 covers 15 residues. CDR3 residues: CASRLPSGRANEQFF.

Here the CDR3 reads CASSLALAGGLGPSSYNEQFF. The chain uses TRBV5-1 and TRBJ2-1; TCRdb selects TRBD2, and the lack of DNA leaves this call unchecked. The CDR3 covers 21 residues. Germline lookup yields CDR1 SGHRS and CDR2 YFSETQ.